Sequencing of this T cell receptor (beta chain) was carried out in a study of beta chain features in type 1 diabetes. Study-level results: For Type 1 diabetes patients, all four CD4+ subsets carried TCRB CDR3s that were moderately but significantly shorter.

The V end lost 0 bases, the J end lost 6 bases, and 5 bases lay between the germline ends. CDR1 ENHRY and CDR2 SYGVKD come from the germline V gene. This CDR3 has 12 residues. Comments on this clone: Its antigen is as yet unknown.

Expressed TCRB transcripts were sequenced after all isolated RNA was converted to cDNA. The table came from immunoSEQ multiplex PCR; TCRdb's copy has only in-frame clones and leaves some out. The table shows hundreds of thousands of clones, with over 10% occurring only once. The sequenced sample consisted of naive CD4+ T cells from blood. This clonotype originated in a man between 18 and 35 years old with type 1 diabetes. The V gene is TRBV10-3, the J gene TRBJ1-2; D gene uncertain. The CDR3 region has the DNA TGTGCCATCAGTGAGTCGTGGGATGGCTACACCTTC. Protein product: CAISESWDGYTF.